The 20 T cell receptor beta chains below all came from one sample that was sequenced in a study of neurological immune-mediated disorders. Using its own MiXCR run on the 5' RACE reads, TCRdb lists one record per CDR3 protein. The sample holds 55,000 to 65,000 distinct CDR3 sequences, around 3.8% seen once. Sequenced: PBMCs. Source of these receptors: a woman aged 45-65 years with multiple sclerosis.

This clonotype appeared many times. The rearrangement joins TRBV5-5 to TRBJ2-7; 7 bases map to TRBD2. This CDR3 is built from 15 residues. Unmatched junction bases numbered 10, after V lost 1 base and J lost 6 bases. Germline V CDR1 and CDR2: SGHKS, YYEKEE (reference sequence). CDR3 loop: CASSLSPAGPGEQYF. CDR3 in DNA: TGTGCCAGCAGCTTGTCGCCAGCGGGGCCGGGCGAGCAGTACTTC. The complete variable domain, with remaining parts taken from reference TRBV5-5 and TRBJ2-7, reads DAGVTQSPTHLIKTRGQQVTLRCSPISGHKSVSWYQQVLGQGPQFIFQYYEKEERGRGNFPDRFSARQFPNYSSELNVNALLLGDSALYLCASSLSPAGPGEQYFGPGTRLTVT.

This clonotype is a singleton in its sample. A much larger clone is a single base away; this may be a read error. It is likely a read error, because the conserved phenylalanine at the end of the CDR3 is missing. This sequence joins TRBV7-9 and TRBJ2-7; TRBD1 aligns across 7 bases. The CDR3 extends over 13 amino acids. Germline CDR1 reads SEHNR; CDR2 reads FQNEAQ (reference sequence). V dropped 0 bases and J dropped 7; count of bases not matched to a gene: 3. The CDR3 DNA reads TGTGCCAGCAGCTTAGCGGGCAGGGGGGAGCAGTACTAC. Its translation is CASSLAGRGEQYY.

This clonotype has ten or more counts. The chain joins TRBV7-9 to TRBJ2-7; D unclear. The CDR3 consists of 11 residues. Trimming took 3 bases from V and 6 from J, leaving 6 bases between them. Germline V lookup: CDR1 SEHNR, CDR2 FQNEAQ (reference sequence). DNA of the CDR3: TGTGCCAGCAGCTTGGAAAGCGAGCAGTACTTC. It specifies CASSLESEQYF.

This clonotype was seen only a few times. Sequence at one end of the junction differs from germline and may be a read error. J is TRBJ2-4 and V is TRBV7-2; D is possibly TRBD2 (5 bases). This CDR3 comprises 16 residues. CDR1 and CDR2 from the germline V gene are SGHTA and FQGNSA. Here the CDR3 reads CASSLVAGLAKNIQYF. The CDR3, as DNA: TGTGCCAGCAGTTTAGTGGCGGGTCTAGCCAAAAACATTCAGTACTTC.

This clonotype was recorded at least ten times. This sequence joins TRBV20-1 and TRBJ2-7, with D perhaps matching TRBD1 (5 bases). The V gene lost 6 bases and the J gene lost 0 bases, with 15 bases spanning the gap. Germline V gene sequence: CDR1 DFQATT, CDR2 SNEGSKA (reference sequence). CDR3 size: 14 residues. Here the CDR3 DNA reads TGCAGTGCGCTGGGGCCAGGCAACTCCTACGAGCAGTACTTC. As protein: CSALGPGNSYEQYF.

The rearrangement links TRBV6-2 or TRBV6-3 to TRBJ2-1; D perhaps matches TRBD1 (6 bases). The CDR3 length is 16 residues. The ends were cut back, 0 bases at V and 0 bases at J, with 9 bases in the middle. Germline CDR1 is MNHEY and CDR2 is SVGEGT. The DNA for the CDR3 is TGTGCCAGCAGTTACTCGAGGGGGAGCTCCTACAATGAGCAGTTCTTC. It translates to CASSYSRGSSYNEQFF.

This clonotype was seen many times. This sequence joins TRBV20-1 and TRBJ2-7; D unresolved. Trimming pared 1 base from V and 3 bases from J, leaving 10 bases between. The CDR3 has 13 amino acids. In germline, CDR1 is DFQATT, CDR2 SNEGSKA (reference sequence). CDR3 in amino acids: CSARAGGFYEQYF. The CDR3 nucleotides are TGCAGTGCTAGAGCGGGCGGATTCTACGAGCAGTACTTC.

This clonotype appeared many times. CDR3 DNA sequence: TGCAGCGTTATCCCAGGGGCGGCCGGGGAGCTGTTTTTT. Protein sequence: CSVIPGAAGELFF. The chain combines TRBV29-1 with TRBJ2-2, with D tentatively TRBD1 (6 bases). The germline gives CDR1 SQVTM, CDR2 ANQGSEA. Trimming took off 5 bases at V and 6 bases at J, with 13 bases between the two ends. The CDR3 has 13 residues.

The table lists this clonotype with a few counts. A single base separates this from a much larger clone, so it may be a read error. The rearrangement joins TRBV5-1 to TRBJ1-1; D is ambiguous. V gave up 0 bases and J gave up 1 base, with 10 bases separating them. This CDR3 has 15 amino acids. The V gene's germline CDR1 is SGHRS and CDR2 YFSETQ. DNA of the CDR3: TGCGCCAGCAGCTTGGCACACATGGCGAACACTGAAGCTTTCTTT. Encoded protein: CASSLAHMANTEAFF.

This clonotype was seen at least ten times. V and J are TRBV4-3 and TRBJ2-7; 10 bases match TRBD1. Germline V gene data show CDR1 as LGHNA and CDR2 as YSLEER. The CDR3 length is 13 residues. The trim removed 4 bases at V and 3 bases at J, leaving 0 bases unmatched. CDR3 DNA sequence: TGCGCCAGCAGCCGGGACAGGGGCTACGAGCAGTACTTC. Its translation is CASSRDRGYEQYF.

This clonotype has at least ten counts. This sequence joins TRBV7-2 and TRBJ1-1; D is undetermined. The V gene's germline CDR1 is SGHTA and CDR2 FQGNSA. This CDR3 region has 12 residues. The V end lost 5 bases, the J end lost 11 bases, and 15 bases lay between the germline ends. The CDR3 is CASSIPTAIAFF. In nucleotides, the CDR3 is TGTGCCAGCAGCATTCCCACAGCGATCGCTTTCTTT.

The DNA for the CDR3 is TGTGCCAGCAGTTTACAATCCGGGAGGGTTTACGAGCAGTACTTC. It codes for CASSLQSGRVYEQYF. The gene calls are TRBV12-3 or TRBV12-4 and TRBJ2-7; 8 nucleotides match TRBD2. The CDR3 extends over 15 amino acids. J was trimmed by 4 bases and V by 2 bases; bases with no gene match: 7.

This clonotype occurred many times. J is TRBJ1-1 and V is TRBV29-1; no clear D gene. Germline lookup yields CDR1 SQVTM and CDR2 ANQGSEA. The CDR3 is made up of 14 amino acids. V gave up 8 bases and J gave up 0 bases, with 16 bases separating them. For the CDR3, the DNA is TGCAGCACCCAAATCGACATTTTGAACACTGAAGCTTTCTTT. Its translation is CSTQIDILNTEAFF.

This clonotype has at least ten counts. J is TRBJ2-3 and V is TRBV7-2; maybe TRBD2 (6 bases). With 6 bases removed from V and 3 bases from J, the gap between germline ends came to 16 bases. The CDR3 covers 15 residues. The V gene's germline CDR1 is SGHTA and CDR2 FQGNSA. The CDR3 sequence: CASRRGSGLTDTQYF. CDR3 DNA sequence: TGTGCCAGCAGGAGAGGGAGCGGGCTGACAGATACGCAGTATTTT. The full variable domain, with the rest looked up from reference TRBV7-2 and TRBJ2-3, is GAGVSQSPSNKVTEKGKDVELRCDPISGHTALYWYRQSLGQGLEFLIYFQGNSAPDKSGLPSDRFSAERTGGSVSTLTIQRTQQEDSAVYLCASRRGSGLTDTQYFGPGTRLTVL.

This clonotype appeared many times. The chain links TRBV20-1 to TRBJ2-5; D may be TRBD2 (5 bases). CDR1 is DFQATT and CDR2 is SNEGSKA in the germline V gene (reference sequence). The ends were cut back, 0 bases at V and 4 bases at J, with 12 bases in the middle. The CDR3 is 14 amino acids. The CDR3 sequence is CSARELGLRETQYF. The CDR3, as DNA: TGCAGTGCTAGAGAGCTTGGACTGCGAGAGACCCAGTACTTC.

Many counts were recorded for this clonotype. J is TRBJ2-2 and V is TRBV20-1; TRBD2 matches at 9 bases. The CDR3 is made up of 16 amino acids. V shed 0 bases and J 7 bases; nucleotides not matched to a gene: 9. Germline-derived CDR1 and CDR2 are DFQATT and SNEGSKA (reference sequence). Here the CDR3 DNA reads TGCAGTGCTAGAGATGGGCGGGAGGGCCATGACGGGGAGCTGTTTTTT. Its protein product is CSARDGREGHDGELFF.

This clonotype was counted ten times or more. CDR3 in amino acids: CASSLRGDRGRRNEQFF. In nucleotides, the CDR3 is TGTGCCAGCAGTTTACGGGGCGACAGGGGGCGCAGGAATGAGCAGTTCTTC. V usage is TRBV12-3 or TRBV12-4 and J usage is TRBJ2-1; TRBD1 matches 10 bases. The CDR3 sequence is 17 residues long. Trimming took 2 bases from V and 7 from J; bases not matched to a gene: 11.

This clonotype was detected many times. The rearrangement uses TRBV14 and TRBJ2-2, with 7 positions matching TRBD1. The V gene's germline CDR1 is SGHDN and CDR2 FVKESK. This CDR3 has 15 residues. V gave up 2 bases and J gave up 6 bases; unmatched junction bases: 6. CDR3 sequence: CASSQTGERSGELFF. The CDR3 nucleotides are TGTGCCAGCAGCCAAACAGGGGAGAGATCCGGGGAGCTGTTTTTT.

This clonotype was seen repeatedly, ten times or more. CDR3 in amino acids: CASSLGTTGGQVYEQYF. In DNA form, the CDR3 reads TGTGCCAGCAGCTTAGGAACCACAGGGGGCCAGGTCTACGAGCAGTACTTC. The chain is built from TRBV7-9 and TRBJ2-7; TRBD1 agrees at 9 bases. The CDR3 runs to 17 residues. J lost 3 bases, V lost 1 base, and 10 bases had no gene match. Germline CDR1 and CDR2: SEHNR and FQNEAQ (reference sequence).

In this sample, this clonotype turned up many times. The rearrangement uses TRBV7-8 and TRBJ2-7; D is unresolved. Between the trimmed V and J ends, which lost 5 bases and 6 bases, there was a span of 8 bases. The CDR3 runs to 11 residues. Per germline, CDR1 SGHVS and CDR2 FQNEAQ. The CDR3 reads CASSPFAEQYF. CDR3 nucleotide sequence: TGTGCCAGCAGCCCCTTTGCCGAGCAGTACTTC. Based on the CDR3 plus reference TRBV7-8 and TRBJ2-7, the full variable domain is GAGVSQSPRYKVAKRGQDVALRCDPISGHVSLFWYQQALGQGPEFLTYFQNEAQLDKSGLPSDRFFAERPEGSVSTLKIQRTQQEDSAVYLCASSPFAEQYFGPGTRLTVT.